One and the same sample provided the 8 T cell receptor beta chains below, sequenced in a study of blood T cells in healthy people across ages. Using a J-beta primer mix together with a sample-barcoded 5' primer, a second PCR was run for roughly 6 to 11 cycles. TCRdb itself ran the 5' RACE reads through MiXCR, one entry per CDR3 protein. The data contain nearly 800,000 distinct CDR3 sequences, just under 25% of them singletons. These data are also associated with another study on T cells of mothers and their children.

Sequenced: blood. Receptor source: a boy aged 10-17 years in good health.

A few counts support this clonotype. This chain uses TRBV18 with TRBJ1-4, with D perhaps matching TRBD1 (6 bases). Germline V gene data show CDR1 as KGHSH and CDR2 as LQKENI. With 3 bases removed from V and 8 bases from J, the gap between germline ends came to 22 bases. CDR3 length equals 17 residues. CDR3 nucleotides: TGTGCCAGCTCACCCTTTCGGGCAGGGGAGGTCGGCGAAAAACTGTTTTTT. Protein sequence: CASSPFRAGEVGEKLFF.

The chain has TRBV5-1 and TRBJ2-5; D gene ambiguous. Gene TRBJ2-1 matches the end of the DNA better, so the J call may be wrong. Germline V gene sequence: CDR1 SGHRS, CDR2 YFSETQ. The CDR3 spans 13 residues. CDR3 region: CASSFAALDEQFF. CDR3 DNA sequence: TGCGCCAGCAGCTTTGCAGCGCTCGATGAGCAGTTCTTC.

The table lists this clonotype with a few counts. This chain links TRBV9 with TRBJ1-2; D is possibly TRBD1 (5 bases). The CDR3 runs 11 residues. Germline CDR1 reads SGDLS; CDR2 reads YYNGEE. Trimming removed 9 bases from V and 6 bases from J, with 12 bases in between. CDR3 sequence: CATSGGDGYTF. The DNA for the CDR3 is TGTGCCACCTCAGGAGGGGATGGCTACACCTTC.

V and J are TRBV25-1 and TRBJ1-6; perhaps TRBD1 as D (6 bases). The CDR3 totals 17 residues. The germline V gene has CDR1 MGHDK and CDR2 SYGVNS. Trimming stripped 4 bases from V and 0 bases from J, with 13 bases between. The CDR3: CASSGGQGSSYNSPLHF. DNA of the CDR3: TGTGCCAGCAGTGGGGGGCAGGGAAGCTCCTATAATTCACCCCTCCACTTT.

This chain uses TRBV29-1 with TRBJ1-1; D is undetermined. The CDR3 loop spans 12 amino acids. The ends were cut back, 4 bases at V and 9 bases at J, with 15 bases in the middle. Germline V gives CDR1 SQVTM, CDR2 ANQGSEA. The CDR3 sequence: CSVVGGETKAFF. DNA for the CDR3: TGCAGCGTTGTAGGCGGGGAGACTAAAGCTTTCTTT.

This clonotype has at least ten counts. V usage is TRBV29-1 and J usage is TRBJ2-1; tentatively, D is TRBD1 (5 bases). CDR1 is SQVTM and CDR2 is ANQGSEA in the germline V gene. This CDR3 spans 12 amino acids. Trimming pared 7 bases from V and 6 bases from J, leaving 13 bases between. CDR3 region: CSAPSQGNEQFF. The CDR3 bases are TGCAGCGCCCCTAGTCAGGGCAATGAGCAGTTCTTC.

The genes are TRBV7-2 and TRBJ2-5, with 8 bases that match TRBD2. Judging by the DNA end, TRBJ2-7 fits better; the J call may be wrong. This CDR3 is built from 16 residues. Germline assignment: CDR1 SGHTA and CDR2 FQGNSA. DNA for the CDR3: TGTGCCAGCAGCTCCGATATGATCGGGAGGGCCTACGAGCAGTACTTC. It translates to CASSSDMIGRAYEQYF.

This clonotype was seen only a few times. The V gene is TRBV6-5, the J gene TRBJ2-7; D is perhaps TRBD1 or TRBD2 (5 bases each). Germline-derived CDR1 and CDR2 are MNHEY and SVGAGI. CDR3 size: 15 residues. Trimming took off 9 bases at V and 2 bases at J, with 20 bases between the two ends. The CDR3 loop reads CARQQEGYRAYEQYF. CDR3 DNA: TGTGCCAGACAACAAGAGGGGTATAGGGCCTACGAGCAGTACTTC.